This TCR beta chain was obtained from a study of cytomegalovirus exposure and HLA in healthy donors. Study as a whole: Within an early data release were about 90 million unique TCRs drawn from HLA-typed donors. Study outcomes and limitations: CMV serostatus was the only immune exposure information that was available.

As for this clone: As yet, its antigen is unknown.

The PCR ran on 60 Vbeta and 13 Jbeta primers. In the original processing: In a later analysis, of around 85 million unique beta chains, around 11 million appeared in at least two donors. The table came from immunoSEQ multiplex PCR; TCRdb's copy has only in-frame clones and leaves some out. V and J calls and clone size come straight from that table; D and trimming were deduced from the DNA. The sample holds 35,000 to 50,000 clones; 81% are singletons and the top ten take under 3%. Germline trimming cut 7 bases from V and 6 bases from J; bases unmatched to any gene: 12. CDR1 SGHAT and CDR2 FQNNGV come from the germline V gene. The CDR3 is made up of 15 amino acids.

The specimen sequenced was PBMCs. V and J are TRBV11-2 and TRBJ2-7, with TRBD2 matching over 10 bases. The TCR sequence derives from a man between 50 and 59 years old in good health and CMV-seronegative. In DNA form, the CDR3 reads TGTGCCAGCACCACGCTAGCGGGAGTCAGTTCCGAGCAGTACTTC. Translation: CASTTLAGVSSEQYF. Full variable domain (outside the CDR3, taken from reference TRBV11-2 and TRBJ2-7): EAGVAQSPRYKIIEKRQSVAFWCNPISGHATLYWYQQILGQGPKLLIQFQNNGVVDDSQLPKDRFSAERLKGVDSTLKIQPAKLEDSAVYLCASTTLAGVSSEQYFGPGTRLTVT.